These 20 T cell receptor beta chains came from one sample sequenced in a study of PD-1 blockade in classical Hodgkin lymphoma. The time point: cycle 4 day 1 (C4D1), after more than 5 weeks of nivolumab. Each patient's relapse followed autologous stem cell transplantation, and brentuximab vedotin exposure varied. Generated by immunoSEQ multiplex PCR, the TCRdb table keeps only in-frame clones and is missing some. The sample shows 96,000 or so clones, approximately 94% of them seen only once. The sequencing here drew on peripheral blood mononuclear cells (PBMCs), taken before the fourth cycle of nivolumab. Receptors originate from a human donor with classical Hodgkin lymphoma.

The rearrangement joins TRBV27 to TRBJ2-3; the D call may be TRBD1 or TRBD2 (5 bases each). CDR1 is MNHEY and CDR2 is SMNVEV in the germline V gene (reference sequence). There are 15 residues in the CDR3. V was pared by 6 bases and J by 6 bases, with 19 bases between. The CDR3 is CASSPISGAGDTQYF. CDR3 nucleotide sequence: TGTGCCAGCAGCCCTATCTCCGGGGCAGGCGATACGCAGTATTTT.

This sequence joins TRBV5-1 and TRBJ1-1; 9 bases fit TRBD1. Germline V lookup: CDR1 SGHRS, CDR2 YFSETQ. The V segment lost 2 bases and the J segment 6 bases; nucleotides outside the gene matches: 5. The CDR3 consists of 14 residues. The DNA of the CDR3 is TGCGCCAGCAGCTTAACAGGGGGCCGTTCTGAAGCTTTCTTT. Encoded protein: CASSLTGGRSEAFF.

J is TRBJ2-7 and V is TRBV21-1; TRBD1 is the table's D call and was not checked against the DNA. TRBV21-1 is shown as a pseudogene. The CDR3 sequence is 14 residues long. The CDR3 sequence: CASSHTGQIYEQYF. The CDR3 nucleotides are TGTGCCAGCAGCCACACGGGACAGATATACGAGCAGTACTTC.

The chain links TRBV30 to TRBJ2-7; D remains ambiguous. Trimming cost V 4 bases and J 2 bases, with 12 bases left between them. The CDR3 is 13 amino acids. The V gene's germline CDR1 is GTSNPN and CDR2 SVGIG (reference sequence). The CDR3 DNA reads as TGTGCCTGGACACCCTCAGGCCCCTACGAGCAGTACTTC. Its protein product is CAWTPSGPYEQYF.

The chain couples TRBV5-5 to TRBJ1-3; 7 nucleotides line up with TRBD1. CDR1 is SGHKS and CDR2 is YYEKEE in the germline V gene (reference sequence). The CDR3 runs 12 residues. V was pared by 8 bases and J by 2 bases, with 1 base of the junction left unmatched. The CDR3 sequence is CASGTAGNTIYF. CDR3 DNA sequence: TGTGCCAGTGGGACAGCTGGAAACACCATATATTTT.

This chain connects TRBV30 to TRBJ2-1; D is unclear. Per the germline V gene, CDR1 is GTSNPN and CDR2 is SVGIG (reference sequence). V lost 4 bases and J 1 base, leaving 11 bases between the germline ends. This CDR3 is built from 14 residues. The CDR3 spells CAWNGVESYNEQFF. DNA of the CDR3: TGTGCCTGGAACGGTGTGGAGTCCTACAATGAGCAGTTCTTC. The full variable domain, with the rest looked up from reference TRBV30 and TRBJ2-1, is SQTIHQWPATLVQPVGSPLSLECTVEGTSNPNLYWYRQAAGRGLQLLFYSVGIGQISSEVPQNLSASRPQDRQFILSSKKLLLSDSGFYLCAWNGVESYNEQFFGPGTRLTVL.

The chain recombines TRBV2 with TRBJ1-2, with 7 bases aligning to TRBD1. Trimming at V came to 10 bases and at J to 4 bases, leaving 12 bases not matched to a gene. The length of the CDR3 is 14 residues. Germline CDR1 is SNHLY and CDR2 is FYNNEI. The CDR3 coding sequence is TGTGCCACTAACCCGAACAGGGGTGTCTATGGCTACACCTTC. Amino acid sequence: CATNPNRGVYGYTF.

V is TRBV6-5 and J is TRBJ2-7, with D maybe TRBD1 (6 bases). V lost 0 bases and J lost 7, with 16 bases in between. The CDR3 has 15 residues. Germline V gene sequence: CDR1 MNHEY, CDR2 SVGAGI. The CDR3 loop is CASSYSPGQLGEQYF. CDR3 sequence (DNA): TGTGCCAGCAGTTACTCGCCCGGACAGTTGGGGGAGCAGTACTTC.

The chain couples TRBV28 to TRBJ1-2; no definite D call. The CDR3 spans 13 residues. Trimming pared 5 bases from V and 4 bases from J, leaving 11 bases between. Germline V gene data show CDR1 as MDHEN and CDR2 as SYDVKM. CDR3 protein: CASSQPAGYGYTF. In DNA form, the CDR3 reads TGTGCCAGCAGTCAACCAGCGGGCTATGGCTACACCTTC.

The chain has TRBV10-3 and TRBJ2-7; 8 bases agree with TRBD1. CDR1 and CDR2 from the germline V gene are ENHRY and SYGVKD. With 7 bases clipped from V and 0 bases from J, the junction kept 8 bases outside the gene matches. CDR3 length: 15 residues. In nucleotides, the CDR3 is TGTGCCATCATGGGTCCGACAGGGGACTCCTACGAGCAGTACTTC. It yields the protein CAIMGPTGDSYEQYF.

The chain's CDR3 is CASSITVAGASQPQHF. DNA of the CDR3: TGTGCCAGTAGTATTACGGTAGCAGGGGCAAGTCAGCCCCAGCATTTT. This chain connects TRBV19 to TRBJ1-5, with a tentative D call TRBD1 (6 bases). The CDR3 contains 16 residues. In germline, CDR1 is LNHDA, CDR2 SQIVND (reference sequence). The V end was cut by 3 bases, the J end by 6 bases, with 18 bases between.

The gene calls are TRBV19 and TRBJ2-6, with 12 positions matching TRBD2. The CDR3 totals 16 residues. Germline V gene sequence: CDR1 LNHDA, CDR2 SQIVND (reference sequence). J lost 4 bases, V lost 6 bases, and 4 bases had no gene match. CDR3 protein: CASRTSGSSGANVLTF. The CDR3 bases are TGTGCCAGTAGGACTAGCGGGAGCTCGGGGGCCAACGTCCTGACTTTC.

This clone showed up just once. DNA for the CDR3: TGTGCCAGCACAGGGGCCGGCCTCGTTGCTGAAGCTTTCTTT. Its protein is CASTGAGLVAEAFF. V gene TRBV25-1 combines with J gene TRBJ1-1, with D possibly TRBD1 on 6 matching bases. Germline-derived CDR1 and CDR2 are MGHDK and SYGVNS. CDR3 length equals 14 residues. With 7 bases removed from V and 6 bases from J, the gap between germline ends came to 18 bases. The full variable domain, its missing parts supplied by reference TRBV25-1 and TRBJ1-1, is EADIYQTPRYLVIGTGKKITLECSQTMGHDKMYWYQQDPGMELHLIHYSYGVNSTEKGDLSSESTVSRIRTEHFPLTLESARPSHTSQYLCASTGAGLVAEAFFGQGTRLTVV.

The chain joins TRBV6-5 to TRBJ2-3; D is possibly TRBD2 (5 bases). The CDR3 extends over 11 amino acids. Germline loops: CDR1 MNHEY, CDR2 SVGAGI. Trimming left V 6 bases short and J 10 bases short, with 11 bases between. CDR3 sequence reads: CASRAGWAQYF. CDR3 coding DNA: TGTGCCAGCAGGGCGGGTTGGGCGCAGTATTTT.

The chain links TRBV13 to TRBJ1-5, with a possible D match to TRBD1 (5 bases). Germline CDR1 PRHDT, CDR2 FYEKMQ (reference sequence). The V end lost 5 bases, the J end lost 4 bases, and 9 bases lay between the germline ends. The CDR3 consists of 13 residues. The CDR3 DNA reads TGTGCCAGCAGCCCAAACAGGAATCAGCCCCAGCATTTT. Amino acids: CASSPNRNQPQHF.

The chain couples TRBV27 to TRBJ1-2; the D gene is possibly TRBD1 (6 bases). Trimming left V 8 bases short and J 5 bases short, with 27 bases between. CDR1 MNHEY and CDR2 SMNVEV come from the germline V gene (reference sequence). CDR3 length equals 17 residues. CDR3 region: CASPETMGGPPPYGYTF. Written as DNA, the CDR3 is TGTGCCAGCCCAGAAACAATGGGGGGGCCCCCACCTTATGGCTACACCTTC.

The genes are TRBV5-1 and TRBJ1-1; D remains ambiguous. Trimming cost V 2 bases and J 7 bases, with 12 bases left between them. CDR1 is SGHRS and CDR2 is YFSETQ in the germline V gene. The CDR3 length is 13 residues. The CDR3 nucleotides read TGCGCCAGCAGCTTCCGGCTATCCGGTGAAGCTTTCTTT. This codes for CASSFRLSGEAFF.

The CDR3 region is CASSFGYEQYF. The CDR3 DNA reads as TGCGCCAGCAGCTTTGGATACGAGCAGTACTTC. V and J are TRBV5-1 and TRBJ2-7; D is undetermined. Trimming removed 2 bases from V and 4 bases from J, with 4 bases in between. The CDR3 spans 11 residues. Germline CDR1 SGHRS, CDR2 YFSETQ.

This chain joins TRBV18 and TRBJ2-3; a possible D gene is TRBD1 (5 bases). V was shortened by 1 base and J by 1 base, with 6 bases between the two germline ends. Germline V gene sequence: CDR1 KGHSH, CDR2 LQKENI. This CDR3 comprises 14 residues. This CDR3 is CASSPLQGTDTQYF. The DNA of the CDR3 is TGTGCCAGCTCACCACTACAGGGCACAGATACGCAGTATTTT.

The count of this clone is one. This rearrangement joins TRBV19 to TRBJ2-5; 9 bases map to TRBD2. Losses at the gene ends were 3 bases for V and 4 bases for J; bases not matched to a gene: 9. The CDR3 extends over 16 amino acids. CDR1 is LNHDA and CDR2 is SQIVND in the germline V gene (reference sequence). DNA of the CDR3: TGTGCCAGTAGTATTCTAGGGATTAGCGGGAGAGAGACCCAGTACTTC. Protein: CASSILGISGRETQYF.